This TCR beta chain was obtained from a study of T cells in Graves' hyperthyroidism and ophthalmopathy. RNA transcripts yielded amplified TCR beta CDR3 regions. HTBI primers were employed in a first-round RT-PCR of the TCR CDR3. Each CDR3 protein gets one entry after TCRdb re-called the multiplex PCR reads with MiXCR. The sample lists around 530,000 distinct CDR3 sequences; roughly a sixth were seen once. General study findings and limits: Blood also contained most expanded thyroid clonotypes above 0.001. A model using 13 V-J features told ophthalmopathy apart from stable hyperthyroidism.

This clonotype came up many times. Its target is unknown. The clonotype was recovered from a woman under 30 with Graves' ophthalmopathy. Sequenced input: blood.

The CDR3: CASSPLGQGMLSETQYF. In DNA, the CDR3 is TGTGCCAGCTCACCACTCGGACAGGGGATGCTGTCAGAGACCCAGTACTTC. The rearrangement joins TRBV18 to TRBJ2-5; 9 bases line up with TRBD1. There are 17 residues in the CDR3. Germline CDR1 KGHSH, CDR2 LQKENI. Germline trimming cut 1 base from V and 4 bases from J; bases unmatched to any gene: 10.